The entry below describes one T cell receptor (beta chain). The data originate from a study of blood T cell repertoires in COVID-19. For the study at large: Specimens from acute and convalescent COVID-19 originated in the United States, Italy and Spain. Sources were T cells, B-cell-depleted T cells, or PBMCs; the material itself was cDNA or gDNA.

V gave up 0 bases and J gave up 2 bases, with 18 bases separating them. Germline CDR1 and CDR2: SGHKS and YYEKEE (reference sequence). The length of the CDR3 is 19 residues. Original processing notes: Cell counts per sample came from amplifying reference gene primers. TCRdb's copy holds only in-frame clones and misses some; the assay was immunoSEQ multiplex PCR. That table supplies the V and J calls and clone size; D and trimming were determined from the DNA. This sample has roughly 68,000 clones, with 82% found just once. Sequencing input: peripheral blood. This clonotype was obtained from an elderly man with active COVID-19. The chain employs TRBV5-5 and TRBJ2-6; D might be TRBD1 (5 bases). The CDR3 loop reads CASSLAPWGTNTGANVLTF. CDR3 coding DNA: TGTGCCAGCAGCTTGGCCCCGTGGGGCACAAATACTGGGGCCAACGTCCTGACTTTC.